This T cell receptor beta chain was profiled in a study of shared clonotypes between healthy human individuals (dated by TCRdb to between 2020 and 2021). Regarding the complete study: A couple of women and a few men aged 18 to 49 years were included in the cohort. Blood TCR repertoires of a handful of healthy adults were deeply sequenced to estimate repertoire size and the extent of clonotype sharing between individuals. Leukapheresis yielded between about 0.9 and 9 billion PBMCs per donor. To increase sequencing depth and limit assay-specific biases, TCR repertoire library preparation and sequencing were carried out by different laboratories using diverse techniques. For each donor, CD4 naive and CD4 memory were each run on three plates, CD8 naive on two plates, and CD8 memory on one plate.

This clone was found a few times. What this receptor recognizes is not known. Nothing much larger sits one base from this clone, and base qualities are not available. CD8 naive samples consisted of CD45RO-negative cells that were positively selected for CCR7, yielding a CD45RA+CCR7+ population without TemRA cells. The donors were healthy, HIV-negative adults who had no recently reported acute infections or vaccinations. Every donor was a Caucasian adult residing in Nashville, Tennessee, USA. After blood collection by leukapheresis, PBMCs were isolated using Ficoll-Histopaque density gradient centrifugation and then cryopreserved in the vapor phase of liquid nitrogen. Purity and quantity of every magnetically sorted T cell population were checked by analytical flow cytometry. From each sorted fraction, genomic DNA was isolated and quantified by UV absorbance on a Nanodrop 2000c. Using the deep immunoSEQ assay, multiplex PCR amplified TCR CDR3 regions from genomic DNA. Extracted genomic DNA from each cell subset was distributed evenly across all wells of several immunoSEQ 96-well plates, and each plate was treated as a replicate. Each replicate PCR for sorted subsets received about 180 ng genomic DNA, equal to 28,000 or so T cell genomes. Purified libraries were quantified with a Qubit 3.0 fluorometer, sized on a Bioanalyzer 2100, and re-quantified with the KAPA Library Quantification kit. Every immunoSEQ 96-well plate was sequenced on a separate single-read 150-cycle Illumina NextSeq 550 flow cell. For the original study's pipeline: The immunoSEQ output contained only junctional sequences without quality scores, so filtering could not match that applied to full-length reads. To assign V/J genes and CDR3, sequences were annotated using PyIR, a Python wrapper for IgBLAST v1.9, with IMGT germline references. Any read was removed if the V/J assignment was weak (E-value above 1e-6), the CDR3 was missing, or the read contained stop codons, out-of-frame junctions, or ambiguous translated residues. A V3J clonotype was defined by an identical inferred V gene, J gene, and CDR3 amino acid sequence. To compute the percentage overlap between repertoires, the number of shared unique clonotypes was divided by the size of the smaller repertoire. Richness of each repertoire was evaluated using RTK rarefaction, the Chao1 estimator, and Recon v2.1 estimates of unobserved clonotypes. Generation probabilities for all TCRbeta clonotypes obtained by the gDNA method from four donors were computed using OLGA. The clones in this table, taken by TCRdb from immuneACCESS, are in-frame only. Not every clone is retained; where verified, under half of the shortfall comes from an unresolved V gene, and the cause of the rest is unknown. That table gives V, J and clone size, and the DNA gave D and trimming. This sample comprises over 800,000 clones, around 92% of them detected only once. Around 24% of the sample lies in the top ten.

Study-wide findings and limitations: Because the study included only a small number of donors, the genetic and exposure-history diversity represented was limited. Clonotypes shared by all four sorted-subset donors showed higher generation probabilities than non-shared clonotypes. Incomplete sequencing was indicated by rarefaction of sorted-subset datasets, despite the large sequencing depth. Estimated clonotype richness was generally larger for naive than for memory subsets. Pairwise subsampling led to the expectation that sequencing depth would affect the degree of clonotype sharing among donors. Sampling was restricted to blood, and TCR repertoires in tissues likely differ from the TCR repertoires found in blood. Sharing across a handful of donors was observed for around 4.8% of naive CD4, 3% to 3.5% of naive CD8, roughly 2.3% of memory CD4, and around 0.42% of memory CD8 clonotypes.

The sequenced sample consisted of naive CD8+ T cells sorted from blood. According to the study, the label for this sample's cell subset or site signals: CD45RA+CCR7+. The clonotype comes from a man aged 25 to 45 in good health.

The CDR3 protein is CASSLSENTEAFF. The DNA reads as follows: TGCGCCAGCAGCTTGTCTGAGAACACTGAAGCTTTCTTT. This chain joins TRBV5-1 to TRBJ1-1; the D gene cannot be resolved reliably. The CDR3 contains 13 residues, cysteine and phenylalanine counted. The CDR3 DNA has 39 bases and is translated from base 1. V is pared back by 1 base and J by 1 base, with 5 bases lying between the germline termini. In the germline V gene, CDR1 corresponds to SGHRS and CDR2 to YFSETQ.